The rows below give T cell receptor beta chains drawn from one sample of a study of blood T cell repertoires in COVID-19. Sequencing used immunoSEQ multiplex PCR; TCRdb keeps in-frame clones, though not all of them. The sample records 300,000 to 350,000 clones, more than 80% being singletons. Sequencing was carried out using peripheral blood. These receptors were obtained from a woman in her twenties or thirties with COVID-19, enrolled during active disease. Each CDR3 is given with its conserved first and last residue. Each record gives: J gene, D gene, CDR3 length, V gene, CDR3 protein, CDR3 DNA. D genes are given only for firm matches.

TRBJ1-1 - 13 TRBV30 CAWSVPPGAEAFF TGTGCCTGGAGTGTACCTCCAGGGGCTGAAGCTTTCTTT
TRBJ2-5 - 14 TRBV5-4 CASSLPGREETQYF TGTGCCAGCAGCCTCCCCGGGAGAGAGGAGACCCAGTACTTC
TRBJ1-2 - 13 TRBV28 CASSLLGLDGYTF TGTGCCAGCAGTTTATTGGGGCTTGATGGCTACACCTTC
TRBJ2-2 - 14 TRBV10-2 CASSEDTSGGELFF TGCGCCAGCAGTGAGGACACTAGTGGCGGGGAGCTGTTTTTT
TRBJ2-2 - 13 TRBV19 CASSGRNTGELFF TGTGCCAGTAGCGGTAGGAACACCGGGGAGCTGTTTTTT
TRBJ2-7 TRBD2 16 TRBV7-2 CASSLVVGTRSYEQYF TGTGCCAGCAGCTTAGTGGTCGGGACTAGGTCCTACGAGCAGTACTTC
TRBJ2-3 - 14 TRBV3-1/TRBV3-2 CASSPGIGTDTQYF TGTGCCAGCAGCCCAGGAATAGGCACAGATACGCAGTATTTT
TRBJ1-5 - 16 TRBV7-2 CASSLAGSGRNQPQHF TGTGCCAGCAGCTTAGCTGGGTCAGGGCGCAATCAGCCCCAGCATTTT
TRBJ2-3 - 16 TRBV2 CASSDVPAVSTDTQYF TGTGCCAGCAGTGACGTACCAGCGGTTAGCACAGATACGCAGTATTTT
TRBJ1-2 - 14 TRBV11-2 CASSPTIVGSGYTF TGTGCCAGCAGCCCCACAATTGTGGGCTCTGGCTACACCTTC